The subject of this entry is one TCR beta chain. As yet, its antigen is unknown. Sequencing used immunoSEQ multiplex PCR; TCRdb keeps in-frame clones, though not all of them. The sample comprises tens of thousands of clones, roughly 90% of which are singletons, and 4.5% to 5.5% rests with the top ten. The sample comes from a study of T cell responses to AZD1222 COVID-19 vaccine. Points from the study as a whole: Repertoires were collected only later (after the peak T cell response had occurred). Elevations in Spike-specific TCR breadth and depth followed administration of two AZD1222 doses. Across the whole spike, CD4 TCRs peaked at regions 160-218 and 743-854. There were mostly white British donors and more females than males, and clonal diversity was possibly underestimated.

The CDR3 runs 14 residues. From germline, CDR1 is SGHRS and CDR2 YFSETQ. Trimming removed 6 bases from V and 6 bases from J, with 15 bases in between. The chain uses TRBV5-1 and TRBJ2-2; perhaps TRBD2 as D (6 bases). This sequence originates from an adult in good health. Specimen: peripheral blood, collected on day 0 of AZD1222 vaccination. The chain's CDR3 is CASTAQAGSGELFF. CDR3 DNA: TGCGCCAGCACCGCGCAGGCGGGGTCCGGGGAGCTGTTTTTT.